This T cell receptor beta chain comes out of a study of cytomegalovirus exposure and HLA in healthy donors. Study observations and caveats: Trimming of TCR beta V- and J-genes showed a link, identified in a later analysis, to a missense DCLRE1C variant. Researchers counted 180 or so TCR beta chains as cytomegalovirus-associated.

A note on this clone: Antigen unknown.

The PCR made use of 60 Vbeta and 13 Jbeta primers. The method was immunoSEQ multiplex PCR; TCRdb's version includes in-frame clones alone and lacks a portion of them. The table for this sample gives around 37,000 clones. This CDR3 has 16 residues. CDR1 SGHVS and CDR2 FQNEAQ come from the germline V gene. Germline trimming cut 1 base from V and 8 bases from J; bases unmatched to any gene: 8. The TCR comes from a human donor in good health. V and J are TRBV7-8 and TRBJ2-1; 10 bases match TRBD2. Sequencing used PBMCs. The CDR3 region is CASSLDERGGVDEQFF. The CDR3 region has the DNA TGTGCCAGCAGCTTAGATGAGCGGGGGGGGGTCGATGAGCAGTTCTTC.